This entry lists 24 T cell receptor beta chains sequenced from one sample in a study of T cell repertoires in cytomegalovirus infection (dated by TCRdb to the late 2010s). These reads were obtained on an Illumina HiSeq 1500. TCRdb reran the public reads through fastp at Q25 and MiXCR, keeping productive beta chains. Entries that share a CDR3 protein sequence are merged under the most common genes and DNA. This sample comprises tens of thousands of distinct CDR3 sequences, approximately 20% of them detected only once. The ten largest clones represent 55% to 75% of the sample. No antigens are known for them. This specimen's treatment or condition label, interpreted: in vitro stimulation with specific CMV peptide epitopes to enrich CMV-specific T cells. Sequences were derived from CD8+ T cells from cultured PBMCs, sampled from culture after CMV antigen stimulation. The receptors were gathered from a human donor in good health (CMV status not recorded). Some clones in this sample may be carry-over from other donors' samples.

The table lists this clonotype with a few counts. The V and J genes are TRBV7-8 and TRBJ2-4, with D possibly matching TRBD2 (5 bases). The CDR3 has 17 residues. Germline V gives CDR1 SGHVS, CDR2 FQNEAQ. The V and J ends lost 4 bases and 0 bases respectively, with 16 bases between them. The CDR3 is CASSSPQEALAKNIQYF. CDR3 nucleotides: TGTGCCAGCAGCTCCCCTCAGGAGGCTTTAGCCAAAAACATTCAGTACTTC.

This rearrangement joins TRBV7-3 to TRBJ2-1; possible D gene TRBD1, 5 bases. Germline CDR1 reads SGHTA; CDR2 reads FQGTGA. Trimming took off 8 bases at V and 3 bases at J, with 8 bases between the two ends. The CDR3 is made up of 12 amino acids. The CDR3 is CASGQGYNEQFF. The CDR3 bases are TGTGCCAGCGGTCAGGGCTACAATGAGCAGTTCTTC.

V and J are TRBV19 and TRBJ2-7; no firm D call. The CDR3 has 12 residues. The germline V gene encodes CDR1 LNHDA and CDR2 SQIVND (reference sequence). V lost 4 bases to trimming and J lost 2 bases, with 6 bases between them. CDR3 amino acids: CASSTETYEQYF. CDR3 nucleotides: TGTGCCAGTAGTACGGAGACCTACGAGCAGTACTTC.

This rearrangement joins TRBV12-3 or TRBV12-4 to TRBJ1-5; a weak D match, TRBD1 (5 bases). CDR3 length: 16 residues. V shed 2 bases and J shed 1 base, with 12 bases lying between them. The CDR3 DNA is TGTGCCAGCAGTTTAAATTCTAGGGGCAGCAATCAGCCCCAGCATTTT. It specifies CASSLNSRGSNQPQHF.

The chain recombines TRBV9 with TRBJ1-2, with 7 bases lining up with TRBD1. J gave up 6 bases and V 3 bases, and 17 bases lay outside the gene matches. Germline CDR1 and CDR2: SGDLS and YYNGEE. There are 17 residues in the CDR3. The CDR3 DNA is TGTGCCAGCAGCGAGATGGGGGAGACAGGGCACTCGCATGGCTACACCTTC. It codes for CASSEMGETGHSHGYTF.

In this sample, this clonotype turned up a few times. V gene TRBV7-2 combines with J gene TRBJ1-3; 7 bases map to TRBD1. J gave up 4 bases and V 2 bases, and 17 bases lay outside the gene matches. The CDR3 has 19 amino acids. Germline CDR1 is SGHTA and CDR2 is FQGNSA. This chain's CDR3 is CASSLRRRSEGARGNTIYF. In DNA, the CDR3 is TGTGCCAGCAGCTTAAGGAGGCGGTCGGAGGGGGCGAGGGGAAACACCATATATTTT.

CDR3 coding DNA: TGTGCCAGCAGTTACACACCGGGACGGATGAACACTGAAGCTTTCTTT. Protein product: CASSYTPGRMNTEAFF. The genes are TRBV6-2 or TRBV6-3 and TRBJ1-1; tentatively, D is TRBD1 (5 bases). With 2 bases removed from V and 0 bases from J, the gap between germline ends came to 13 bases. The CDR3 spans 16 residues. Germline CDR1 reads MNHEY; CDR2 reads SVGEGT.

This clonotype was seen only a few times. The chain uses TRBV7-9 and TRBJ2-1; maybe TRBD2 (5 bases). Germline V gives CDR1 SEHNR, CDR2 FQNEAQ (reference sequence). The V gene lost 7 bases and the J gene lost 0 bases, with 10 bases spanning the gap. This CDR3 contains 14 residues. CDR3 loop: CASTTGSSYNEQFF. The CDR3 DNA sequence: TGTGCCAGCACGACGGGGAGCTCCTACAATGAGCAGTTCTTC.

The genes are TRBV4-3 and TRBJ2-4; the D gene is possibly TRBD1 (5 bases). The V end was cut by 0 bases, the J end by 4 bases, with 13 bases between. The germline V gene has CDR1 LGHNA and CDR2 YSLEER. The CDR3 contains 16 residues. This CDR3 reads CASSQEWQGWKNIQYF. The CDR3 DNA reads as TGCGCCAGCAGCCAAGAGTGGCAGGGATGGAAAAACATTCAGTACTTC.

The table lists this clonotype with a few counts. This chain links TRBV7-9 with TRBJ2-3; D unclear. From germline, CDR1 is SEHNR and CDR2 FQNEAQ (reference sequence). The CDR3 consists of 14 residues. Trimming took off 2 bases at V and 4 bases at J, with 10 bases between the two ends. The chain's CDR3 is CASSLSVGSDTQYF. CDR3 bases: TGTGCCAGCAGCTTATCAGTTGGGTCAGATACGCAGTATTTT.

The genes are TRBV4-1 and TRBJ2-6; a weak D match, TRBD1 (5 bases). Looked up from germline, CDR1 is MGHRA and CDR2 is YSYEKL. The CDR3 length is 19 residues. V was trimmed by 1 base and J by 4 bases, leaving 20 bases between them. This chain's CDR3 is CASSQVLDAGFAGANVLTF. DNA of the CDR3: TGCGCCAGCAGCCAAGTCTTAGACGCAGGGTTTGCCGGGGCCAACGTCCTGACTTTC.

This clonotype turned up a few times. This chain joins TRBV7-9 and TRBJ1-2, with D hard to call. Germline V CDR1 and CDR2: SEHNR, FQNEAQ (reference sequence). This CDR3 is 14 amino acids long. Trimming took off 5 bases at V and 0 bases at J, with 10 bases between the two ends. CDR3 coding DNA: TGTGCCAGCAGCCACCAGAACACTAACTATGGCTACACCTTC. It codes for CASSHQNTNYGYTF.

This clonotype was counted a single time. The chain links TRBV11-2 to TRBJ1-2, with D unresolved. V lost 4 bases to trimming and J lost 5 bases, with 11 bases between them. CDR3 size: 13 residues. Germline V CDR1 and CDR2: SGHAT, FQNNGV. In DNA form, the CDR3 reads TGTGCCAGCAGCTATAGGACGGCGTATGGCTACACCTTC. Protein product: CASSYRTAYGYTF.

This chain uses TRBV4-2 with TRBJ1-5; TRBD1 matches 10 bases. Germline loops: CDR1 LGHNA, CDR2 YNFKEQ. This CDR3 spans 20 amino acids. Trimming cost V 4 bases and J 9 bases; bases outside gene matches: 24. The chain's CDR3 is CASSPASSQGIGTGVVPQHF. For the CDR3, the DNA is TGTGCCAGCAGCCCCGCCAGCAGCCAAGGAATCGGGACAGGGGTTGTGCCCCAGCATTTT.

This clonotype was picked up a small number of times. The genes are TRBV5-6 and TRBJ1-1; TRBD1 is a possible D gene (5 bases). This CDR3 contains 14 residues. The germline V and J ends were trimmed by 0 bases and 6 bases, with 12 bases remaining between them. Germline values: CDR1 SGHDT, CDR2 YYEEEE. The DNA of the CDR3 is TGTGCCAGCAGCTTGGGAGGGGCTTGGGCTGAAGCTTTCTTT. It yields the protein CASSLGGAWAEAFF. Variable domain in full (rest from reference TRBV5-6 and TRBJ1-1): DAGVTQSPTHLIKTRGQQVTLRCSPKSGHDTVSWYQQALGQGPQFIFQYYEEEERQRGNFPDRFSGHQFPNYSSELNVNALLLGDSALYLCASSLGGAWAEAFFGQGTRLTVV.

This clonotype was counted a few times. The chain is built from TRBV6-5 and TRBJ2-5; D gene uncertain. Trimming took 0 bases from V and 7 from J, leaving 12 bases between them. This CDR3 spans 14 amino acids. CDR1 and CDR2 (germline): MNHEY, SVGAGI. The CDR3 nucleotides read TGTGCCAGCAGTTACTCGGCAAGACTTGGGACCCAGTACTTC. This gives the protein CASSYSARLGTQYF.

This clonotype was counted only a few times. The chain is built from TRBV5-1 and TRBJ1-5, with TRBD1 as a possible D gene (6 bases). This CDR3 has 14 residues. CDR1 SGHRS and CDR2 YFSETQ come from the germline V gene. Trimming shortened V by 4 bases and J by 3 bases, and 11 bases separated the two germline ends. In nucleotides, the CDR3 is TGCGCCAGCAGCCCCTCAGGGGCCAATCAGCCCCAGCATTTT. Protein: CASSPSGANQPQHF.

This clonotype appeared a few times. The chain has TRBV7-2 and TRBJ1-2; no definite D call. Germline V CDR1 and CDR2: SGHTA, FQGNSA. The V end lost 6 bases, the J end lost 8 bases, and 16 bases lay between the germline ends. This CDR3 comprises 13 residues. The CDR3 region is CASSRTDTFGYTF. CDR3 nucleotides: TGTGCCAGCAGTCGTACCGACACGTTCGGCTACACCTTC.

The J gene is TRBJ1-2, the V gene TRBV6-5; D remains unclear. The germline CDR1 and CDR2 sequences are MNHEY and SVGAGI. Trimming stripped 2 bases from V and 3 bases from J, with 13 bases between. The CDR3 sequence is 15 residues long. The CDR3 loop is CASSYHPISDYGYTF. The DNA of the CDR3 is TGTGCCAGCAGTTACCATCCCATTAGCGACTATGGCTACACCTTC.

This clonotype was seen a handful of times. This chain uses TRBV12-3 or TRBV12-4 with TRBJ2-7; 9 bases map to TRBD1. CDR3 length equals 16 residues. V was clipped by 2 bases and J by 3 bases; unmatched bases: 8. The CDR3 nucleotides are TGTGCCAGCAGTTTACCTCCGGGACAGGGTCTCTACGAGCAGTACTTC. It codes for CASSLPPGQGLYEQYF.

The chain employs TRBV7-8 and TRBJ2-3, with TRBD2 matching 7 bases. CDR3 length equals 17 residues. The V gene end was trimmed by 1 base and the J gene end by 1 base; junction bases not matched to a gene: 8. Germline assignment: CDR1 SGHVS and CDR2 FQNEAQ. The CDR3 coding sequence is TGTGCCAGCAGCTTAGAAAGGCGGGGGACCCGCACAGATACGCAGTATTTT. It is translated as CASSLERRGTRTDTQYF.

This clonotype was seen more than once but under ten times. Here the CDR3 DNA reads TGTGCCAGCAGCTTGGTCCCCCCCGGGGGGGCCAATAATGAGCAGTTCTTC. It yields the protein CASSLVPPGGANNEQFF. The chain combines TRBV5-4 with TRBJ2-1, with 8 bases identical to TRBD2. The J segment lost 7 bases and the V segment lost 0 bases, leaving 12 bases of the junction unmatched. The CDR3 loop spans 17 amino acids. Germline V gene data show CDR1 as SGHNT and CDR2 as YYREEE (reference sequence).

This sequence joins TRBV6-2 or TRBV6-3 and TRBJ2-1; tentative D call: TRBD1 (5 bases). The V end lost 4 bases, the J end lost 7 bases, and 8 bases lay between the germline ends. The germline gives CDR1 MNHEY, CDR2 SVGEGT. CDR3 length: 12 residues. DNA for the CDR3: TGTGCCAGCAGTTTAGACAGTAATGAGCAGTTCTTC. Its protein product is CASSLDSNEQFF.

As DNA, the CDR3 is TGTGCCAGCAGTTTAGGGGGACAGCGATGGGGTGGTGGCTACACCTTC. It yields the protein CASSLGGQRWGGGYTF. The chain carries TRBV12-3 or TRBV12-4 and TRBJ1-2; TRBD1 matches at 7 bases. V dropped 1 base and J dropped 7; count of bases not matched to a gene: 12. The CDR3 loop spans 16 amino acids.